This T cell receptor beta chain was sequenced for a study of radiotherapy plus CTLA-4 blockade in lung cancer. The assay was immunoSEQ multiplex PCR, and TCRdb's table has in-frame clones only and misses some. The data show tens of thousands of clones, with about 88% seen just once and over 15% held by the top ten. The receptor was isolated from a human donor with non-small cell lung cancer that progressed on radiotherapy plus ipilimumab. Source: peripheral blood, taken from a patient treated with radiotherapy plus ipilimumab.

The chain's CDR3 is CASSLGHLSYEQYF. The CDR3 coding sequence is TGTGCCAGCAGTTTAGGCCACCTTTCCTACGAGCAGTACTTC. The V and J genes are TRBV6-6 and TRBJ2-7; D gene uncertain. This CDR3 comprises 14 residues. With 4 bases removed from V and 1 base from J, the gap between germline ends came to 11 bases. Germline V gene data show CDR1 as MNHNY and CDR2 as SVGAGI (reference sequence).